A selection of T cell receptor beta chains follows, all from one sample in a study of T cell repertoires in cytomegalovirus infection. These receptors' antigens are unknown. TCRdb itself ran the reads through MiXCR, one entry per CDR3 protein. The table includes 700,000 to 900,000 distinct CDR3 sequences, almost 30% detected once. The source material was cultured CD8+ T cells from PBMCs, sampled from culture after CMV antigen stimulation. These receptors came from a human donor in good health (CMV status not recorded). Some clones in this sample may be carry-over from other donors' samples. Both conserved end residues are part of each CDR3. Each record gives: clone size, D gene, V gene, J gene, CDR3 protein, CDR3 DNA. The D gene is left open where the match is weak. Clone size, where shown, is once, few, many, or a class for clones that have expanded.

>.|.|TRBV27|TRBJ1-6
CASSLYQGRSYNSPLHF
TGTGCCAGCAGTTTATACCAGGGGAGGTCCTATAATTCACCCCTCCACTTT
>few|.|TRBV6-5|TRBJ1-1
CASSYDSREAFF
TGTGCCAGCAGTTACGACAGCAGAGAAGCTTTCTTT
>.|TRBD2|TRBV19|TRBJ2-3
CATGTSADTQYF
TGTGCCACAGGGACTAGCGCAGATACGCAGTATTTT
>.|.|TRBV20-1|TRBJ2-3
CSARGPQGELIDTQYF
TGCAGTGCTAGAGGTCCCCAGGGAGAGTTAATAGATACGCAGTATTTT
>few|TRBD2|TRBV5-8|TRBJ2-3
CASVGTSPDTQYF
TGTGCCAGCGTCGGGACTAGCCCAGATACGCAGTATTTT
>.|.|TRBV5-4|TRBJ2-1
CATQEGANEQFF
TGTGCCACCCAGGAGGGCGCGAATGAGCAGTTCTTC
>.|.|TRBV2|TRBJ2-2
CASSDGGGGGELFF
TGTGCCAGCAGTGATGGCGGGGGCGGCGGGGAGCTGTTTTTT
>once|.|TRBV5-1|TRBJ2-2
CASSFWPPSANTGELFF
TGCGCCAGCAGCTTTTGGCCTCCCTCAGCGAACACCGGGGAGCTGTTTTTT
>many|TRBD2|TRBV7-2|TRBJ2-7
CASSLGLAGKRSSYEQYF
TGTGCCAGCAGCTTAGGGCTAGCGGGGAAAAGGAGCTCCTACGAGCAGTACTTC
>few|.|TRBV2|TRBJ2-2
CASSVRTPWAGELFF
TGTGCCAGCAGTGTAAGGACGCCTTGGGCCGGGGAGCTGTTTTTT
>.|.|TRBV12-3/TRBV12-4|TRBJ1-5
CASSSPRDTLEPQHF
TGTGCCAGCAGTTCACCCCGGGACACACTTGAGCCCCAGCATTTT
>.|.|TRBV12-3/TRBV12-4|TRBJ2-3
CASRDANRYLSTDTQYF
TGTGCCAGCCGAGACGCCAATCGGTACCTTAGCACAGATACGCAGTATTTT
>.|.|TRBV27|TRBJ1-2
CASSLSMSDSNYGYTF
TGTGCCAGCAGTTTATCGATGTCAGACTCTAACTATGGCTACACCTTC
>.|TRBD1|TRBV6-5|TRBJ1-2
CASSLGTGGIGYTF
TGTGCCAGCAGCCTCGGGACAGGGGGCATAGGCTACACCTTC
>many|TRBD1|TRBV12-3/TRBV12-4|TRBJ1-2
CASSLDRGHGYTF
TGTGCCAGCAGTTTAGACAGGGGCCATGGCTACACCTTC
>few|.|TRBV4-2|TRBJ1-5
CASSQEVVLNQPQHF
TGTGCCAGCAGCCAAGAAGTAGTCCTCAATCAGCCCCAGCATTTT
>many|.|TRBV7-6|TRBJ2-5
CASSRPPVPRGGEETQYF
TGTGCCAGCAGCCGACCCCCGGTACCTAGAGGTGGGGAAGAGACCCAGTACTTC
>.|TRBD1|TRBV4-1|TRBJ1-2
CASSQVPDRLYGYTF
TGCGCCAGCAGCCAAGTCCCGGACAGGTTATATGGCTACACCTTC
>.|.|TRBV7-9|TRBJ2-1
CASSLASGGDYNEQFF
TGTGCCAGCAGCTTAGCGAGTGGAGGGGATTACAATGAGCAGTTCTTC
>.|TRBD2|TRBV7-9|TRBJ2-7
CASSSGLAGVSYEQYF
TGTGCCAGCAGCTCGGGACTAGCGGGGGTATCCTACGAGCAGTACTTC
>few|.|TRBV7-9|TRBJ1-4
CASSPQGRREKLFF
TGTGCCAGCAGCCCACAGGGAAGACGGGAAAAACTGTTTTTT
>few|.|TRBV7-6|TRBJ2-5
CASSAPGQQETQYF
TGTGCCAGCAGCGCCCCAGGACAGCAAGAGACCCAGTACTTC
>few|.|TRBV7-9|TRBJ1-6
CASSPRGGDNSPLHF
TGTGCCAGCAGCCCCCGGGGAGGGGATAATTCACCCCTCCACTTT
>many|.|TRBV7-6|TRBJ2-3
CASSLGYRRGKEADTQYF
TGTGCCAGCAGCTTGGGCTACCGCCGGGGAAAGGAGGCAGATACGCAGTATTTT
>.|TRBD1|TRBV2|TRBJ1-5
CASRRGQGSNQPQHF
TGTGCCAGCAGGAGAGGACAGGGGAGCAATCAGCCCCAGCATTTT
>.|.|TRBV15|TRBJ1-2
CATSRDYDYTF
TGTGCCACCAGCAGAGATTACGACTACACCTTC
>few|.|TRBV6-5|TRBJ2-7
CASSYSGQRATYEQYF
TGTGCCAGCAGTTACTCTGGACAGAGGGCTACCTACGAGCAGTACTTC
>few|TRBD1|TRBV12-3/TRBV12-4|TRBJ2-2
CASRDREVSGELFF
TGTGCCAGCCGGGACAGGGAGGTATCCGGGGAGCTGTTTTTT
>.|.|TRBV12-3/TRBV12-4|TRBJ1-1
CASSRTPTNTEAFF
TGTGCCAGCAGTCGGACACCTACGAACACTGAAGCTTTCTTT
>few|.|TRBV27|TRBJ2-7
CASSLGGVSNEQYF
TGTGCCAGCAGTTTAGGAGGGGTTAGCAACGAGCAGTACTTC
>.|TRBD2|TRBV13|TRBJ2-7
CASSLAPSGEGFNEQYF
TGTGCCAGCAGCTTAGCCCCGTCTGGGGAGGGCTTTAACGAGCAGTACTTC
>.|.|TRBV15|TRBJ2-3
CATSSKRVGPNTDTQYF
TGTGCCACCAGCAGTAAACGGGTCGGACCAAACACAGATACGCAGTATTTT
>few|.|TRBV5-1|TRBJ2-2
CASSLDPYELFF
TGCGCCAGCAGCTTAGACCCCTATGAGCTGTTTTTT
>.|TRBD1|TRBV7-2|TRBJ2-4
CASSWTGDSKNIQYF
TGTGCCAGCAGCTGGACAGGGGATTCCAAAAACATTCAGTACTTC
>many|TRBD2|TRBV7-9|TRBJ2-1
CASTGAGGLAGGPASGNEQFF
TGTGCCAGCACCGGCGCGGGGGGACTAGCGGGGGGACCCGCATCCGGAAATGAGCAGTTCTTC
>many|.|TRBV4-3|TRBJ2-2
CASSQEWAGEPGELFF
TGCGCCAGCAGCCAAGAATGGGCCGGTGAACCCGGGGAGCTGTTTTTT
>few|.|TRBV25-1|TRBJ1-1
CASSEYYERGADTEAFF
TGTGCCAGCAGTGAATATTATGAAAGGGGGGCCGACACTGAAGCTTTCTTT
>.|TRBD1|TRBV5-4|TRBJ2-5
CASRPNPGTGYQETQYF
TGTGCCAGCAGACCTAACCCCGGGACAGGCTACCAAGAGACCCAGTACTTC
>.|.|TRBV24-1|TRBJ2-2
CATSDLRRLQGGTGELFF
TGTGCCACCAGTGATTTGAGGAGGCTCCAAGGAGGGACCGGGGAGCTGTTTTTT
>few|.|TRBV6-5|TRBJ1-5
CASSGDHSSNQPQHF
TGTGCCAGCAGTGGGGACCACTCTAGCAATCAGCCCCAGCATTTT
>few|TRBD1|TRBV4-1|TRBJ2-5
CASSQGPGTGEETQYF
TGCGCCAGCAGCCAAGGCCCCGGGACAGGGGAAGAGACCCAGTACTTC
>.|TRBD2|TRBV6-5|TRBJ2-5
CASSLLAGGLVQETQYF
TGTGCCAGCAGTCTACTAGCGGGGGGGCTTGTCCAAGAGACCCAGTACTTC
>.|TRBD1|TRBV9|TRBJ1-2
CASSGRDRGNLDGYTF
TGTGCCAGCAGCGGAAGGGACAGGGGGAACCTTGATGGCTACACCTTC
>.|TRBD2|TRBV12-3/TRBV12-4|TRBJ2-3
CASSLSGGAWTDTQYF
TGTGCCAGCAGTTTGTCGGGGGGGGCTTGGACAGATACGCAGTATTTT
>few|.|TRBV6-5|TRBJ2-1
CASSYSPTGEQFF
TGTGCCAGCAGTTACTCGCCAACGGGTGAGCAGTTCTTC
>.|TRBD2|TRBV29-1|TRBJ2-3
CSVEGLADSTDTQYF
TGCAGCGTTGAAGGGCTAGCGGATTCCACAGATACGCAGTATTTT
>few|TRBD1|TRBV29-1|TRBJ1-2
CSVVEGAPATF
TGCAGCGTTGTAGAGGGGGCGCCGGCCACCTTC
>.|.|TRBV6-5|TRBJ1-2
CASSYSRGLHGYTF
TGTGCCAGCAGTTACTCAAGGGGACTCCATGGCTACACCTTC